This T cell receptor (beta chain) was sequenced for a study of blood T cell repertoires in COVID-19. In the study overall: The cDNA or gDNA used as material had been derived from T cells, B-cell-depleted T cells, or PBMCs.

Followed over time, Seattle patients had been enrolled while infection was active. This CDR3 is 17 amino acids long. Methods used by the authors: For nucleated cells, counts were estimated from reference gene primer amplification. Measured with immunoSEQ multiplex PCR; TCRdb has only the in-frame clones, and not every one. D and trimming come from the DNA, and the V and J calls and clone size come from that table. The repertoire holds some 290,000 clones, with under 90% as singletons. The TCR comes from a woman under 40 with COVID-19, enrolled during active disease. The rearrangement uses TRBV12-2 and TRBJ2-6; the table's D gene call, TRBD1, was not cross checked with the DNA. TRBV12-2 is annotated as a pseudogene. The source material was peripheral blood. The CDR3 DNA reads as TGTGCAAGTCGCTTTCGACAGTTATCCTCTGGGGCCAACGTCCTGACTTTC. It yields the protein CASRFRQLSSGANVLTF.